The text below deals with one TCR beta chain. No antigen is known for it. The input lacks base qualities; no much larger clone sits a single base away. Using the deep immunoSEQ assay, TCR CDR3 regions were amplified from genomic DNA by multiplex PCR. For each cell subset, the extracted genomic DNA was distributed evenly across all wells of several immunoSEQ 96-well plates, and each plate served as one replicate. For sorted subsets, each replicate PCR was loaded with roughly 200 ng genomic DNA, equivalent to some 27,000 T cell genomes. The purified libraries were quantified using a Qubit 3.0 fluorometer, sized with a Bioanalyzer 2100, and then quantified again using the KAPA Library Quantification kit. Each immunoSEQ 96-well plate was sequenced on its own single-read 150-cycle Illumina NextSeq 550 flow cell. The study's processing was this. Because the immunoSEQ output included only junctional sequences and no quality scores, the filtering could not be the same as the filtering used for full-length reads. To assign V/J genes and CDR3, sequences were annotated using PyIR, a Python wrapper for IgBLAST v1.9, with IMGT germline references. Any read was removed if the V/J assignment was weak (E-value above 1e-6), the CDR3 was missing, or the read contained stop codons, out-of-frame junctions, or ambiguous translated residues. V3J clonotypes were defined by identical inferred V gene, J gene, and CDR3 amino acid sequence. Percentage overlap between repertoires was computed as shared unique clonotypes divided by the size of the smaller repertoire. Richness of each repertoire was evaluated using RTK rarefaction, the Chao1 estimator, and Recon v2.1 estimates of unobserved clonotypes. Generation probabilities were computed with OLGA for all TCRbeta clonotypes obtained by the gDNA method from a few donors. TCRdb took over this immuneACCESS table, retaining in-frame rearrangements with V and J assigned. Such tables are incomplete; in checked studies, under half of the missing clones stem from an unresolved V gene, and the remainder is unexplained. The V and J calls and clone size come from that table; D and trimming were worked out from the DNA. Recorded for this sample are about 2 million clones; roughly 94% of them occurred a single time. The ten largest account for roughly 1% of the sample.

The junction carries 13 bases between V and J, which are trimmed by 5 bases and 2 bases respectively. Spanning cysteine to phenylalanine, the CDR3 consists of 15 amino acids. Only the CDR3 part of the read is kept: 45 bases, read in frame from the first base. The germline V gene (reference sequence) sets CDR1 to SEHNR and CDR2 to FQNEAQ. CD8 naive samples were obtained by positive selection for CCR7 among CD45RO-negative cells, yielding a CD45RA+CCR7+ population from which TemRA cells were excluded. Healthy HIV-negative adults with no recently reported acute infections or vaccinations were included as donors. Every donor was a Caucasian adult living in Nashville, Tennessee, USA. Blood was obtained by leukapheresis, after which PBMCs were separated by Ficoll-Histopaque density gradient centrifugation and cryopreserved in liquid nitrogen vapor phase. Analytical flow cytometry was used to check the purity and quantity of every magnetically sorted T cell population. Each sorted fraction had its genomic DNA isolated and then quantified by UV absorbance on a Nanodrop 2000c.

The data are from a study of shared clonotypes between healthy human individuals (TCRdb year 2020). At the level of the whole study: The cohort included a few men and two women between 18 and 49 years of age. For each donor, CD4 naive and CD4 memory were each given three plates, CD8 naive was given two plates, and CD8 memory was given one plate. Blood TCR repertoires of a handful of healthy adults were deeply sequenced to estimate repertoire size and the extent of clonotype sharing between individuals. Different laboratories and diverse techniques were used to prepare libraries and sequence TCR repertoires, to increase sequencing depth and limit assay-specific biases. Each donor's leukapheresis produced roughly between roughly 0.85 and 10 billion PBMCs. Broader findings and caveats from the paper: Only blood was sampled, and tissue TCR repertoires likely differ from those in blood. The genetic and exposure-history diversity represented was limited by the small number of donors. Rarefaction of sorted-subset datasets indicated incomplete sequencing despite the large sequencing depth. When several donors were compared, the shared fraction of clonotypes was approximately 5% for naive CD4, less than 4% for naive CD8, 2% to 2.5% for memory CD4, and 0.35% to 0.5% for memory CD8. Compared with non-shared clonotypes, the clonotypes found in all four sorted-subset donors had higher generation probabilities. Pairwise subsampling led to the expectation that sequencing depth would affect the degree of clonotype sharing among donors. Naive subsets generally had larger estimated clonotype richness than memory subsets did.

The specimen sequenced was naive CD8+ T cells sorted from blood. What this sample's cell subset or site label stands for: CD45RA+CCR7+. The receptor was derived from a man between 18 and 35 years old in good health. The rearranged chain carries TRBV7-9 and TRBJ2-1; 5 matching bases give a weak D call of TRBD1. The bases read TGTGCCAGCAGCCCTCCAGAGACAGCCTACAATGAGCAGTTCTTC. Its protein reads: CASSPPETAYNEQFF.